What follows describes a single T cell receptor (beta chain). The protocol was immunoSEQ multiplex PCR, while the TCRdb copy is restricted to in-frame clones and leaves out a portion. In the table there are 35,000 to 45,000 clones, roughly 91% of which are singletons. This sample stems from a study of resident and recirculating memory T cells in vitiligo. Study as a whole: Epidermis came from shave biopsies of lesional and nonlesional sites, plus PBMCs.

Stability required unchanged lesions during the previous 6 months. Anyone treated within the previous three months was excluded. The J segment lost 4 bases and the V segment lost 7 bases, leaving 11 bases of the junction unmatched. The CDR3 runs to 15 residues. Per the germline V gene, CDR1 is SGHRS and CDR2 is YFSETQ. Sequences were obtained from blood. The J gene is TRBJ2-3, the V gene TRBV5-1; 8 nucleotides align to TRBD2. The TCR sequence derives from a male donor with vitiligo. The CDR3 is CASRLNSGASDTQYF. The CDR3 region has the DNA TGCGCCAGCCGACTTAATAGCGGGGCGTCAGATACGCAGTATTTT.